The clone carrying this T cell receptor beta chain was detected ten times or more. These data belong to a study of T-cell reconstitution after alpha-beta-depleted transplantation in children. V was pared by 1 base and J by 6 bases, with 9 bases between. Looked up from germline, CDR1 is SGHVS and CDR2 is FNYEAQ. The CDR3 loop spans 14 amino acids. Unique molecular identifiers were incorporated during preparation of the TCRbeta library. TCRdb re-called the PCR reads with MiXCR, one entry per CDR3 protein. This table holds roughly 220,000 distinct CDR3 sequences, approximately 9.7% found once. This sequence was found in a human donor who donated a stem cell graft to a child with SCID. V usage is TRBV7-6 and J usage is TRBJ2-2; the D is unclear. The material sequenced was PBMCs from the stem cell graft donor, taken from the stem cell graft. DNA for the CDR3: TGTGCCAGCAGCTTAGGCTTTGGGCCCGGGGAGCTGTTTTTT. The encoded protein is CASSLGFGPGELFF.